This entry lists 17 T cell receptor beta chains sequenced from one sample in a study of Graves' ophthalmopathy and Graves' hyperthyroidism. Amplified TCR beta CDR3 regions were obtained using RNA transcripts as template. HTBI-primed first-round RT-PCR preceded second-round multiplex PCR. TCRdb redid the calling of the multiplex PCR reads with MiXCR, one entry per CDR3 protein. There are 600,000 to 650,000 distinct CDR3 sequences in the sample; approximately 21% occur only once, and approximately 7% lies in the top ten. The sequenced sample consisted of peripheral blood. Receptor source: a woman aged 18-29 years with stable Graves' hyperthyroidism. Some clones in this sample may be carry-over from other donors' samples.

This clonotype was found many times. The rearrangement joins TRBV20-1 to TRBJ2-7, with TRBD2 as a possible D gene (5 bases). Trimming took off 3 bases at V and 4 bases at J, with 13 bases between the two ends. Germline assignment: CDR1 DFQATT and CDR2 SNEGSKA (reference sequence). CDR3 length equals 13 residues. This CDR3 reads CSASPGEKYEQYF. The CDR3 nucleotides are TGCAGTGCTAGCCCCGGGGAGAAGTACGAGCAGTACTTC.

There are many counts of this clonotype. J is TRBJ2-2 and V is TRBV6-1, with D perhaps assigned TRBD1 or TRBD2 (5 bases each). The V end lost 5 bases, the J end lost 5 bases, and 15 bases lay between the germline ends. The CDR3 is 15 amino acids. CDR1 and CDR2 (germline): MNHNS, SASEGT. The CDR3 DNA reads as TGTGCCAGCAGTCGGGGCTACGAGGGGACCGGGGAGCTGTTTTTT. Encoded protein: CASSRGYEGTGELFF.

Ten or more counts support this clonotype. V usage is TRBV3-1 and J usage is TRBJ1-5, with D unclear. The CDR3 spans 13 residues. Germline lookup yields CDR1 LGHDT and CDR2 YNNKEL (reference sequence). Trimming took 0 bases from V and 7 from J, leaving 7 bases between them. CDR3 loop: CASSQDRRQPQHF. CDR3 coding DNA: TGTGCCAGCAGCCAAGATCGGAGGCAGCCCCAGCATTTT.

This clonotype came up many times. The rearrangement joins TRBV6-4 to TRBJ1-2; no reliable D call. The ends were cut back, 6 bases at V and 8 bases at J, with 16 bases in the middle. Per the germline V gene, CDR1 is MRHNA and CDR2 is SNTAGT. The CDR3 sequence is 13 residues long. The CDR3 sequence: CASSEDRYYGYTF. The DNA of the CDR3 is TGTGCCAGCAGCGAAGACCGCTATTACGGCTACACCTTC.

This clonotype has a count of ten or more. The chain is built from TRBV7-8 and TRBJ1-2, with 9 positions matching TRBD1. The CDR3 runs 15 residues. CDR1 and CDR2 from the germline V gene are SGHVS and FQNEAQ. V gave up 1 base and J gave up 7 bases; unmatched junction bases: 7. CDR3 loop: CASSLGGTGYGGYTF. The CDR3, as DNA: TGTGCCAGCAGCTTAGGGGGGACAGGGTATGGTGGCTACACCTTC.

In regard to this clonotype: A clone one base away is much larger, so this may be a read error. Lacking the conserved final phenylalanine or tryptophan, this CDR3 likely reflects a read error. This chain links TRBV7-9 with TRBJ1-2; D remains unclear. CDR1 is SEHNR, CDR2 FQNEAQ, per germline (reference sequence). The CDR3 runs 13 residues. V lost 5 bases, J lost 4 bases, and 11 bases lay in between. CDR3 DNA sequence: TGTGCCAGCAGCCCTTCCCGGGGCTATGGCTACACCTAC. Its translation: CASSPSRGYGYTY.

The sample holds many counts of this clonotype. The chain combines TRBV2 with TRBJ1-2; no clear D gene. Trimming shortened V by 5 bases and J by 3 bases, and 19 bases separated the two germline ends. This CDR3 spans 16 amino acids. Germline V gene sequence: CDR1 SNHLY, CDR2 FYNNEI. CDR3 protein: CASSPFTSPADYGYTF. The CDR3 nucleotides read TGTGCCAGCAGTCCCTTTACCTCCCCGGCGGACTATGGCTACACCTTC.

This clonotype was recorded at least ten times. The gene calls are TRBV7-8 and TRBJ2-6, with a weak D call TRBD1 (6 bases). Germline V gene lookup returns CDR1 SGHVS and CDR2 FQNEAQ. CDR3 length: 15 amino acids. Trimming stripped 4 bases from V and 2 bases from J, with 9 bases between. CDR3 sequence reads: CASSSYRAGANVLTF. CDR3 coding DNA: TGTGCCAGCAGCTCGTACAGGGCTGGGGCCAACGTCCTGACTTTC.

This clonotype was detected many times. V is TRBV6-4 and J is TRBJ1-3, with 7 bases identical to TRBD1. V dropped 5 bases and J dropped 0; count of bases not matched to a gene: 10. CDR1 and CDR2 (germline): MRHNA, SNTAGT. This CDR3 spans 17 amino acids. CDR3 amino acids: CASSQIQGFDSGNTIYF. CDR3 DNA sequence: TGTGCCAGCAGTCAGATACAGGGGTTCGACTCTGGAAACACCATATATTTT.

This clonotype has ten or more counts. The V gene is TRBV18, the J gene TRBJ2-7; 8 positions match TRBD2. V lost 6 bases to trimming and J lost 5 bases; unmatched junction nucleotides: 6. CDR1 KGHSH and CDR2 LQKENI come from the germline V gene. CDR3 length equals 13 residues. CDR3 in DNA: TGTGCCAGCTCCCCAGCGGGAGAACACGAGCAGTACTTC. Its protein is CASSPAGEHEQYF.

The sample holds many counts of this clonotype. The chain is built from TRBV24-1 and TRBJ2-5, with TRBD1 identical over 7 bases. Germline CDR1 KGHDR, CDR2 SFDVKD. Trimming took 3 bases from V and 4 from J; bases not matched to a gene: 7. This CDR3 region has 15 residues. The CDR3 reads CATSDPTGAGETQYF. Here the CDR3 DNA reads TGTGCCACCAGTGATCCAACAGGGGCGGGAGAGACCCAGTACTTC.

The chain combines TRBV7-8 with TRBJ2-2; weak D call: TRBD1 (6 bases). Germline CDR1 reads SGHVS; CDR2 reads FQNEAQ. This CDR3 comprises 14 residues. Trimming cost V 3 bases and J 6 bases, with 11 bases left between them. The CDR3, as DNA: TGTGCCAGCAGCTTCCAGGGGATGGCCGGGGAGCTGTTTTTT. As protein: CASSFQGMAGELFF.

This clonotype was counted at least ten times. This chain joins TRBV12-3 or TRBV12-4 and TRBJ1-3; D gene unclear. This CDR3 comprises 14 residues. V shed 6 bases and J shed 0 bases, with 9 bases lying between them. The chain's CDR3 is CASSPDFSGNTIYF. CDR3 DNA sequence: TGTGCCAGCAGCCCGGATTTCTCTGGAAACACCATATATTTT.

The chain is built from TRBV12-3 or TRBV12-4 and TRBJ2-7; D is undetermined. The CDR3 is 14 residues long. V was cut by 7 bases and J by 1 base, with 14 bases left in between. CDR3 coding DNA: TGTGCCAGCATGGTCCCAGAGGTTTCCTACGAGCAGTACGTC. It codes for CASMVPEVSYEQYV.

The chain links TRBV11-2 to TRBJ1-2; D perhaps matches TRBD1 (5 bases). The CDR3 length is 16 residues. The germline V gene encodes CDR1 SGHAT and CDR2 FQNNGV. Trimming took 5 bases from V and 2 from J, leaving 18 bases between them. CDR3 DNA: TGTGCCAGCAGCCCGCGCCGGGACGCCGAAAACTATGGCTACACCTTC. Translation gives CASSPRRDAENYGYTF.

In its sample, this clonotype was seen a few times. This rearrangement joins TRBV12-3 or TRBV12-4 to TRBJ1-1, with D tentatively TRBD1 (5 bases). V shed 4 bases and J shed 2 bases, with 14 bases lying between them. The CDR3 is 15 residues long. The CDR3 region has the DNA TGTGCCAGCAGTTACAAGATCGGGGGTAACACTGAAGCTTTCTTT. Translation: CASSYKIGGNTEAFF.

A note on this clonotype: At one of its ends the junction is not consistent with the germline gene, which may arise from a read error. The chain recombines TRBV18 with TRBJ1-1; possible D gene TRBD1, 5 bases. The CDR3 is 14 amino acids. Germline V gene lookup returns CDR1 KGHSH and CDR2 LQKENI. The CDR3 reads CASSPLGVNTEACF. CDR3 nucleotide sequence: TGTGCCAGCTCACCCTTAGGGGTGAACACTGAAGCTTGCTTT.